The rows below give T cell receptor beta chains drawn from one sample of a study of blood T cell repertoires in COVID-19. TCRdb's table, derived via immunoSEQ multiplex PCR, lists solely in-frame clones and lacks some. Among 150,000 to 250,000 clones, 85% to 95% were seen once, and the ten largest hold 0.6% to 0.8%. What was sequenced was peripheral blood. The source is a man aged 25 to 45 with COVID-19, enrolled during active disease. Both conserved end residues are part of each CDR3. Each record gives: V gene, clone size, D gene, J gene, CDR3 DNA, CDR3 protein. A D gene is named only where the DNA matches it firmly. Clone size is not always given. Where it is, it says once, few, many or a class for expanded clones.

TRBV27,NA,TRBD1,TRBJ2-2,TGTGCCAGCAGGGGACAGCTTAACACCGGGGAGCTGTTTTTT,CASRGQLNTGELFF
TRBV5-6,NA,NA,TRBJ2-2,TGTGCCAGCAGCTTGATTCAGGGGAGGGCCGGGGAGCTGTTTTTT,CASSLIQGRAGELFF
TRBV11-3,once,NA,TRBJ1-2,TGTGCCAGCAGCTTAGGGGGGCTCCACTATGGCTACACCTTC,CASSLGGLHYGYTF
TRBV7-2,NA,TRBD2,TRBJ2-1,TGTGCCAGCAGCCAACTCAGCGGGGGGTACAATGAGCAGTTCTTC,CASSQLSGGYNEQFF
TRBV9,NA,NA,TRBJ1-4,TGTGCCAGCAGCGTAGGCCCAGAACGAAATGAAAAACTGTTTTTT,CASSVGPERNEKLFF
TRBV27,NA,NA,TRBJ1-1,TGTGCCAGCAGTTCGCAGGGAATGAACACTGAAGCTTTCTTT,CASSSQGMNTEAFF
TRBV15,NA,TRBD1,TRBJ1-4,TGTGCCACCAGCAGAGATTTTAACAGGGGCGAGAGTGAAAAACTGTTTTTT,CATSRDFNRGESEKLFF
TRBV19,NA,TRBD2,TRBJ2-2,TGTGCCAGTAGAAGCGGGGGGGCATGGACCGGGGAGCTGTTTTTT,CASRSGGAWTGELFF
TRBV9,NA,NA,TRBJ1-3,TGTGCCAGCAGCAAAAACATGGGGGGAGCCTCTGGAAACACCATATATTTT,CASSKNMGGASGNTIYF
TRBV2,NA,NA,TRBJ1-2,TGTGCCAGCAGTGCACAGGACTATGGCTACACCTTC,CASSAQDYGYTF
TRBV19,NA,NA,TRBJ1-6,TGTGCCAGTAGTACGGGGCCGGGAGGCCATAATTCACCCCTCCACTTT,CASSTGPGGHNSPLHF
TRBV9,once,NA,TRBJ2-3,TGTGCCAGCAGTGTCGGGACAGATACGCAGTATTTT,CASSVGTDTQYF